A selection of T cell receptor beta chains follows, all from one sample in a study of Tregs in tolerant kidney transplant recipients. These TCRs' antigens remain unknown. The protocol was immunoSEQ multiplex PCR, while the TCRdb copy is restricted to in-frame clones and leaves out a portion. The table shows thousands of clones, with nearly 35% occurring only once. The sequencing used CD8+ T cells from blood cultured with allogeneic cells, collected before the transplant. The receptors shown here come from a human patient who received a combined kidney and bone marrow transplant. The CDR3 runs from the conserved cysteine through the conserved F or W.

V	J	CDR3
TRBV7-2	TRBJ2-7	CASSLDWRGLANEQYF
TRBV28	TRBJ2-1	CASSWRAYNEQFF
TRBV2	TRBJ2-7	CASRGQNGPYTPYEQYF
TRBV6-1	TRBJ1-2	CASSVAGQGRLGYGYTF
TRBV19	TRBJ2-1	CASSIWGGSQNEQFF
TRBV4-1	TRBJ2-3	CASSQIISDTQYF
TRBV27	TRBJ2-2	CASSLILAGGTGELFF
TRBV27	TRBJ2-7	CASSFVGQGGYEQYF
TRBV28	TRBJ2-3	CASSTHRDRVLDTQYF
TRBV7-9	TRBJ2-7	CASSQVTGNLGEQYF
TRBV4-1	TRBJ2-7	CASSQVGSYEQYF
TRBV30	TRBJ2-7	CAWSPGVSSYEQYF
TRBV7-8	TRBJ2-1	CASNPRGGSYNEQFF
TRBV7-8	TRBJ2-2	CASSPTGGRGGELFF
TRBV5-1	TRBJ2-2	CASSPIYSTGELFF
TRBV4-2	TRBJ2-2	CASSQEAGVTGELFF
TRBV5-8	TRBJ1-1	CASSLRPIGQGEAFF
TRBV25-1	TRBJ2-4	CASSVTGRDVDF
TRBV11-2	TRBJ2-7	CASSSPRGYSYEQYF
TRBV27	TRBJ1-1	CASSLLAGGDIPNTEAFF
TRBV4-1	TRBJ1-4	CASSQVAGSGEKLFF
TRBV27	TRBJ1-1	CASTTAGTGLGAFF
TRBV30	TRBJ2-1	CAWSVGVPSSYNEQFF
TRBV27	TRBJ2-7	CASSLDRGGEQYF
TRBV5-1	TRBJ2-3	CASSVVLARGKDTQYF
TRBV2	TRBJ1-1	CASHQADTEAFF
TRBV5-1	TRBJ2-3	CASSFWRGETDTQYF
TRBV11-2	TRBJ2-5	CASSLTGETQYF
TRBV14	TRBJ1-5	CASSTGSQPQHF
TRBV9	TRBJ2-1	CASSVASTAYNEQFF
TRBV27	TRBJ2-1	CASSLASSGSNEQFF
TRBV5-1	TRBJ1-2	CASSWTGGGYGYTF
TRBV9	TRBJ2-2	CASSQLRDTNTGELFF
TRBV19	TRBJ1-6	CASTADSFFGHNSPLHF
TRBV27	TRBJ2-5	CASSLIGAGGQETQYF
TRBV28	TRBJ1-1	CASRTYRVEAFF
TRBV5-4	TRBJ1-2	CASSQGLGRYGYTF
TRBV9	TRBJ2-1	CASSVATQGNEQFF
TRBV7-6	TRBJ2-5	CASSLHNKWTQYF
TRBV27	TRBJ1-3	CASSSGNSGNTIYF
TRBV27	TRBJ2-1	CASSPLLAGGPNEQFF
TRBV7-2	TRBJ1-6	CASSLFSAREHSPLHF
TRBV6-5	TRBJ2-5	CASSYSLQETQYF
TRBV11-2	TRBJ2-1	CASSLLFGEGVNNEQFF
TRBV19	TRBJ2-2	CASSSGTGGTGELFF
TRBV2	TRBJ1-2	CASTSSDIYGYTF
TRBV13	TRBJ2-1	CASSLVGSDEQFF
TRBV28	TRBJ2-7	CASSRLAVRPDEQYF
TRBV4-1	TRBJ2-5	CASSPRSSGGALETQYF
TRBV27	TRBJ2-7	CASRQGIGTSGPYEQYF
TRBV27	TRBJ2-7	CASSLLLAGGPNEQYF
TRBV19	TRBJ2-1	CASSMAPAGQNEQFF
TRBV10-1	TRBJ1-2	CASSELAENYGYTF
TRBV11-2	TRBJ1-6	CASSLDPDSYNSPLHF
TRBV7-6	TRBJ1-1	CASSFGTATEAFF
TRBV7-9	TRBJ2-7	CASLPLQGAFEQYF
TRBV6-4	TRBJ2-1	CASSYLNPGIDEQFF
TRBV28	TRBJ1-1	CASSYGLEAFF
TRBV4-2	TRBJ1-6	CASSLGTVISYNSPLHF
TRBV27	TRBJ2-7	CASQDYGPGGEQYF